These 29 T cell receptor beta chains originate from one sample sequenced in a study of regulatory T cells in long-lasting Graves disease. Arm-PCR of CDR3 regions and iRepertoire HTBI primers were used to build TCR beta libraries. TCRdb called the multiplex PCR reads again in MiXCR, with one record for every CDR3 protein. The data contain 360,000 or so distinct CDR3 sequences, about 16% of them singletons. Time point described: newly diagnosed GD, antithyroid drugs for less than 3 months. Extracted PBMC RNA gave rise to the TCR library. These data also featured in a second study, about T cells in Graves' hyperthyroidism and ophthalmopathy.

The sample here was peripheral blood mononuclear cells (PBMCs), taken at new diagnosis, from a patient treated with antithyroid drugs. The receptor source for this set is a woman aged 18-29 years with Graves disease.

This clonotype has ten or more counts. The genes are TRBV12-3 or TRBV12-4 and TRBJ2-1; the match to TRBD2 covers 8 bases. The CDR3 contains 18 residues. V dropped 4 bases and J dropped 0; count of bases not matched to a gene: 11. CDR3 bases: TGTGCCAGCAGTTCCGGGGGTAGCGGGATTAACTCCTACAATGAGCAGTTCTTC. This sequence encodes CASSSGGSGINSYNEQFF.

This clonotype was seen at least ten times. The DNA of the CDR3 is TGTGCCAGCAGCGGGTACCTGAACACTGAAGCTTTCTTT. Translation gives CASSGYLNTEAFF. J is TRBJ1-1 and V is TRBV11-2; no clear D gene. The germline gives CDR1 SGHAT, CDR2 FQNNGV. This CDR3 is built from 13 residues. V lost 5 bases, J lost 0 bases, and 7 bases lay in between.

This clonotype appeared a few times. This chain uses TRBV6-2 or TRBV6-3 with TRBJ2-2; no clear D. V lost 0 bases, J lost 0 bases, and 11 bases lay in between. This CDR3 region has 17 residues. Germline CDR1 MNHEY, CDR2 SVGEGT. CDR3 region: CASSYSLADPNTGELFF. In DNA form, the CDR3 reads TGTGCCAGCAGTTACTCTCTGGCGGACCCGAACACCGGGGAGCTGTTTTTT.

The V call is TRBV6-5, the J call TRBJ1-2; tentative D call: TRBD1 (6 bases). Trimming shortened V by 4 bases and J by 0 bases, and 24 bases separated the two germline ends. Germline lookup yields CDR1 MNHEY and CDR2 SVGAGI. This CDR3 contains 19 residues. In DNA form, the CDR3 reads TGTGCCAGCAGTTCCCTGACAGAGGACGGGGGCTTAGCTAACTATGGCTACACCTTC. Protein product: CASSSLTEDGGLANYGYTF.

This clonotype was detected a few times. The genes are TRBV7-9 and TRBJ2-7, with 8 bases identical to TRBD1. The V and J ends lost 7 bases and 2 bases, in that order; junction bases with no gene match: 4. Germline V gene sequence: CDR1 SEHNR, CDR2 FQNEAQ (reference sequence). The CDR3 loop spans 13 amino acids. CDR3 coding DNA: TGTGCCAGCACCGGGACAGGACCCTACGAGCAGTACTTC. Protein: CASTGTGPYEQYF.

This clonotype was observed at least ten times. The chain has TRBV20-1 and TRBJ1-2; no reliable D call. In germline, CDR1 is DFQATT, CDR2 SNEGSKA (reference sequence). There are 12 residues in the CDR3. Trimming pared 3 bases from V and 5 bases from J, leaving 10 bases between. DNA for the CDR3: TGCAGTGCTAGCCGACAAGTATATGGCTACACCTTC. It is translated as CSASRQVYGYTF.

This clonotype has at least ten counts. The rearrangement uses TRBV3-1 and TRBJ2-3; D not resolved. CDR3 size: 15 residues. Germline values: CDR1 LGHDT, CDR2 YNNKEL (reference sequence). V shed 1 base and J shed 2 bases, with 10 bases lying between them. The CDR3 bases are TGTGCCAGCAGCCAAGGATCAGGAGCCACAGATACGCAGTATTTT. Its translation is CASSQGSGATDTQYF.

The sample holds a few counts of this clonotype. A much larger clone lies one base from this, so it may be a read error. The rearrangement links TRBV18 to TRBJ1-1, with no clear D. This CDR3 is built from 14 residues. Germline V gene data show CDR1 as KGHSH and CDR2 as LQKENI. Here the CDR3 DNA reads TGTGTCACCTCCAAAGGGATCATGAACACTGAAGCTTTCTTT. Amino acid sequence: CVTSKGIMNTEAFF.

This clonotype was counted at least ten times. The chain uses TRBV6-2 or TRBV6-3 and TRBJ1-4; possibly TRBD1 for D (5 bases). Germline loops: CDR1 MNHEY, CDR2 SVGEGT. The CDR3 length is 13 residues. V was cut by 8 bases and J by 4 bases, with 11 bases left in between. DNA for the CDR3: TGTGCCAGCGGTGGACAAATTAATGAAAAACTGTTTTTT. Its protein is CASGGQINEKLFF.

This clonotype was recorded a few times. The chain has TRBV10-3 and TRBJ1-5, with 10 bases lining up with TRBD1. The CDR3 is 16 amino acids. Germline V gene sequence: CDR1 ENHRY, CDR2 SYGVKD. The ends lost 0 bases at V and 2 bases at J; junction bases unmatched: 1. CDR3 sequence: CAISESGTGGNQPQHF. The CDR3 DNA reads TGTGCCATCAGTGAGTCTGGGACAGGGGGCAATCAGCCCCAGCATTTT.

This clonotype came up many times. The chain employs TRBV5-1 and TRBJ1-4; maybe TRBD1 (5 bases). Trimming left V 4 bases short and J 5 bases short, with 12 bases between. CDR3 size: 14 residues. Germline CDR1 and CDR2: SGHRS and YFSETQ. In DNA, the CDR3 is TGCGCCAGCAGCGGGGGTGGTTCGAATGAAAAACTGTTTTTT. Amino acid sequence: CASSGGGSNEKLFF.

In this sample, this clonotype turned up many times. This chain joins TRBV20-1 and TRBJ1-5; D is possibly TRBD1 (6 bases). The CDR3 sequence is 14 residues long. V dropped 3 bases and J dropped 1 base, with 10 bases sitting between them. Germline lookup yields CDR1 DFQATT and CDR2 SNEGSKA (reference sequence). CDR3 bases: TGCAGTGCTAGGAGGACAGCGAGCAATCAGCCCCAGCATTTT. Its protein is CSARRTASNQPQHF.

Remarks on this clonotype: A much larger clone is a single base away; this may be a read error. For the CDR3, the DNA is TGTGCCAGCAGCTCCCTCCTAGGACAGGCCTCCTACGAGCGGTACTTC. Protein: CASSSLLGQASYERYF. This chain uses TRBV7-9 with TRBJ2-7; 7 bases line up with TRBD1. CDR3 size: 16 residues. The germline V gene has CDR1 SEHNR and CDR2 FQNEAQ (reference sequence).

V usage is TRBV24-1 and J usage is TRBJ2-2; 9 nucleotides line up with TRBD1. The ends lost 4 bases at V and 4 bases at J; junction bases unmatched: 12. The CDR3 runs to 18 residues. From germline, CDR1 is KGHDR and CDR2 SFDVKD. The CDR3 region has the DNA TGTGCCACCAGTGAAGCTCCGGGACAGGGCCCCTCCACCGGGGAGCTGTTTTTT. Translation: CATSEAPGQGPSTGELFF.

This clonotype has just a few counts. A read error may be the cause here, since a much bigger clone is one base away. This CDR3 fails to terminate in the conserved phenylalanine or tryptophan, so it likely reflects a read error. This chain joins TRBV30 and TRBJ1-2; TRBD1 might be the D (6 bases). Germline CDR1 and CDR2: GTSNPN and SVGIG (reference sequence). Trimming stripped 1 base from V and 7 bases from J, with 13 bases between. This CDR3 region has 13 residues. The CDR3 sequence: CAWSGAGVGGYTS. CDR3 nucleotides: TGTGCCTGGAGTGGAGCAGGGGTTGGTGGCTACACCTCC.

The CDR3 protein is CAWINRGNTEAFF. CDR3 bases: TGTGCCTGGATTAACAGGGGGAACACTGAAGCTTTCTTT. The V and J genes are TRBV30 and TRBJ1-1; 7 positions match TRBD1. This CDR3 is 13 amino acids long. Per germline, CDR1 GTSNPN and CDR2 SVGIG (reference sequence). V shed 4 bases, J shed 1 base, and the junction held 3 bases outside the gene matches.

This clonotype was detected only a few times. The CDR3 is CASTQPGGYEQYF. CDR3 in DNA: TGTGCCAGCACACAACCGGGTGGCTACGAGCAGTACTTC. This sequence joins TRBV6-1 and TRBJ2-7, with no clear D. The V gene lost 7 bases and the J gene lost 3 bases, with 13 bases spanning the gap. Germline loops: CDR1 MNHNS, CDR2 SASEGT. This CDR3 comprises 13 residues.

This clonotype came up many times. This sequence joins TRBV5-4 and TRBJ2-3, with D possibly matching TRBD2 (5 bases). Trimming removed 0 bases from V and 0 bases from J, with 11 bases in between. Germline V gene sequence: CDR1 SGHNT, CDR2 YYREEE (reference sequence). The CDR3 is 16 residues long. The CDR3 DNA follows: TGTGCCAGCAGCTTGGGGAGCGGCACTAGCACAGATACGCAGTATTTT. The encoded protein is CASSLGSGTSTDTQYF. Using reference TRBV5-4 and TRBJ2-3 for the parts outside the CDR3, the full variable domain is ETGVTQSPTHLIKTRGQQVTLRCSSQSGHNTVSWYQQALGQGPQFIFQYYREEENGRGNFPPRFSGLQFPNYSSELNVNALELDDSALYLCASSLGSGTSTDTQYFGPGTRLTVL.

Remarks on this clonotype: This may be a read error, as it is one base from a much larger clone. The V and J genes are TRBV20-1 and TRBJ1-6, with TRBD1 matching 7 bases. The V segment lost 5 bases and the J segment 10 bases; nucleotides outside the gene matches: 11. Germline V gene sequence: CDR1 DFQATT, CDR2 SNEGSKA (reference sequence). The CDR3 is 14 amino acids. CDR3 sequence reads: CSAEGRGLGSPLHF. The CDR3, as DNA: TGCAGTGCTGAGGGCAGGGGGTTGGGGTCACCCCTCCACTTT.

This clonotype was found many times. The genes are TRBV28 and TRBJ1-1, with a possible D match to TRBD1 (6 bases). The CDR3 is 16 amino acids. Germline values: CDR1 MDHEN, CDR2 SYDVKM. Trimming pared 5 bases from V and 3 bases from J, leaving 19 bases between. CDR3 amino acids: CASSTLHWGPDTEAFF. CDR3 nucleotides: TGTGCCAGCAGTACCCTTCATTGGGGGCCGGACACTGAAGCTTTCTTT.

This clonotype was observed many times. The chain is built from TRBV30 and TRBJ1-5; perhaps TRBD1 as D (5 bases). Germline CDR1 reads GTSNPN; CDR2 reads SVGIG (reference sequence). The ends were cut back, 2 bases at V and 9 bases at J, with 11 bases in the middle. The CDR3 contains 12 residues. In DNA form, the CDR3 reads TGTGCCTGGAGTCTGGGGACCGGGCCCCAGCATTTT. Translated: CAWSLGTGPQHF.

The sample holds a few counts of this clonotype. The chain links TRBV10-3 to TRBJ2-5; no firm D call. The CDR3 extends over 11 amino acids. The germline V gene has CDR1 ENHRY and CDR2 SYGVKD. Trimming removed 5 bases at V and 3 bases at J, with 4 bases between. DNA of the CDR3: TGTGCCATCAGTACGAAAGAGACCCAGTACTTC. This codes for CAISTKETQYF.

In its sample, this clonotype was seen many times. The chain carries TRBV7-9 and TRBJ2-3, with a weak D call TRBD2 (5 bases). Trimming left V 6 bases short and J 10 bases short, with 14 bases between. Germline V gene sequence: CDR1 SEHNR, CDR2 FQNEAQ (reference sequence). The CDR3 runs 12 residues. The DNA of the CDR3 is TGTGCCAGCAGTCTTAGCGAGGTTGCGCAGTATTTT. Translation gives CASSLSEVAQYF.

The sample holds many counts of this clonotype. The J gene is TRBJ1-1, the V gene TRBV7-6; D is unclear. Germline V gene data show CDR1 as SGHVS and CDR2 as FNYEAQ. This CDR3 has 14 amino acids. Trimming stripped 5 bases from V and 5 bases from J, with 15 bases between. The CDR3 coding sequence is TGTGCCAGCAGCCGACCAGGCGAAGGTACTGAAGCTTTCTTT. It encodes CASSRPGEGTEAFF.

There are many counts of this clonotype. This sequence joins TRBV7-3 and TRBJ2-3, with D tentatively TRBD2 (10 bases). Germline V lookup: CDR1 SGHTA, CDR2 FQGTGA. The CDR3 consists of 17 residues. V was shortened by 5 bases and J by 5 bases, with 23 bases between the two germline ends. The CDR3 spells CASSLQGASGREDTQYF. In DNA form, the CDR3 reads TGTGCCAGCAGCCTACAGGGGGCTAGCGGGAGAGAAGATACGCAGTATTTT.

This clonotype was detected only a few times. The chain uses TRBV18 and TRBJ1-3; D call uncertain. This CDR3 has 17 residues. The germline V gene has CDR1 KGHSH and CDR2 LQKENI. The V gene lost 4 bases and the J gene lost 0 bases, with 16 bases spanning the gap. Written as DNA, the CDR3 is TGTGCCAGCTCACATGTCGGCAGACCGTACTCTGGAAACACCATATATTTT. This codes for CASSHVGRPYSGNTIYF.

As regards this clonotype: A far larger clone is only one base removed, so a read error is likely. This chain's CDR3 is CASSPVRYNEQYF. CDR3 DNA sequence: TGTGCCAGCTCACCAGTGAGGTACAATGAGCAGTACTTC. The chain employs TRBV18 and TRBJ2-5, with D uncertain. The germline gives CDR1 KGHSH, CDR2 LQKENI. The CDR3 spans 13 residues. V was pared by 2 bases and J by 11 bases, with 15 bases between.

This clonotype was seen repeatedly, ten times or more. The V and J genes are TRBV12-3 or TRBV12-4 and TRBJ1-2; D is undetermined. The CDR3 totals 14 residues. Trimming stripped 10 bases from V and 0 bases from J, with 15 bases between. The CDR3 loop is CATFPARANYGYTF. The CDR3 DNA reads TGTGCCACCTTTCCGGCCCGGGCTAACTATGGCTACACCTTC.

Turning to this clonotype: One base away lies a much larger clone, so this may be a sequencing read error. The V and J genes are TRBV6-2 or TRBV6-3 and TRBJ2-2; 9 bases match TRBD2. The length of the CDR3 is 16 residues. The V gene's germline CDR1 is MNHEY and CDR2 SVGEGT. DNA of the CDR3: TGTGCCGGCAGTTCCGAAAAGCGGGAGGATACCGGGGAGCTGTTTTTT. Its protein is CAGSSEKREDTGELFF.